The 24 T cell receptor beta chains reported below all come from one sample, sequenced in a study of shared clonotypes between healthy human individuals (dated by TCRdb to about 2020). Libraries were made using the immunoSEQ multiplex PCR assay. This immuneACCESS table, as held by TCRdb, lists in-frame sequences with V and J called but not all clones. Of the missing ones, under half trace to an unresolved V gene in checked studies; the others have no known cause. Present in this sample are some 500,000 clones, around 96% of which were seen just once. The top ten clones comprise 0.06% of the sample. The sample was naive CD4+ T cells sorted from blood. The sample's cell subset or site label, in plain terms: CD45RA+ positively selected. The receptors shown here come from a woman in her twenties or thirties in good health.

The chain has TRBV7-9 and TRBJ2-2, with 10 bases fitting TRBD2. The CDR3 has 17 amino acids. The germline gives CDR1 SEHNR, CDR2 FQNEAQ (reference sequence). After removal of 4 bases from V and 4 bases from J, the junction contained 9 bases not matched to a gene. As DNA, the CDR3 is TGTGCCAGCAGCTCCGACCTAGCGGGAGTCCCCACCGGGGAGCTGTTTTTT. As protein: CASSSDLAGVPTGELFF.

The gene calls are TRBV6-5 and TRBJ2-7; no reliable D call. Trimming stripped 6 bases from V and 2 bases from J, with 8 bases between. The CDR3 totals 12 residues. Germline assignment: CDR1 MNHEY and CDR2 SVGAGI. In nucleotides, the CDR3 is TGTGCCAGCAGACCAGATACCTACGAGCAGTACTTC. Its protein is CASRPDTYEQYF.

This chain connects TRBV10-3 to TRBJ2-7; weak D call: TRBD1 (5 bases). Germline loops: CDR1 ENHRY, CDR2 SYGVKD. V was trimmed by 0 bases and J by 2 bases, leaving 11 bases between them. The CDR3 sequence is 15 residues long. CDR3 sequence reads: CAISESTDTAYEQYF. The CDR3 DNA follows: TGTGCCATCAGTGAGTCCACGGACACAGCCTACGAGCAGTACTTC.

The gene calls are TRBV6-1 and TRBJ2-4; D unclear. CDR3 length: 15 amino acids. The V and J ends lost 6 bases and 0 bases respectively, with 12 bases between them. Germline V gives CDR1 MNHNS, CDR2 SASEGT. In DNA, the CDR3 is TGTGCCAGCAGACCCAACATACTAGCCAAAAACATTCAGTACTTC. It translates to CASRPNILAKNIQYF.

The chain is built from TRBV7-2 and TRBJ2-7; 7 nucleotides align to TRBD2. The CDR3 sequence is 15 residues long. V shed 3 bases and J 0 bases; nucleotides not matched to a gene: 5. The germline CDR1 and CDR2 sequences are SGHTA and FQGNSA. DNA for the CDR3: TGTGCCAGCAGCTTCCGAGCGGGGAGCTCCTACGAGCAGTACTTC. As protein: CASSFRAGSSYEQYF.

The chain combines TRBV2 with TRBJ2-1, with TRBD2 as a possible D gene (6 bases). The CDR3 covers 16 residues. Germline CDR1 and CDR2: SNHLY and FYNNEI. Trimming removed 6 bases at V and 0 bases at J, with 15 bases between. For the CDR3, the DNA is TGTGCCAGCAGACCCGAGCGGGCAAGCTCCTACAATGAGCAGTTCTTC. Amino acid sequence: CASRPERASSYNEQFF. The variable domain in full, completed from reference TRBV2 and TRBJ2-1, reads EPEVTQTPSHQVTQMGQEVILRCVPISNHLYFYWYRQILGQKVEFLVSFYNNEISEKSEIFDDQFSVERPDGSNFTLKIRSTKLEDSAMYFCASRPERASSYNEQFFGPGTRLTVL.

The gene calls are TRBV5-1 and TRBJ2-7, with 12 bases identical to TRBD2. From germline, CDR1 is SGHRS and CDR2 YFSETQ. Trimming removed 1 base from V and 2 bases from J; junction bases left unmatched: 7. This CDR3 has 17 residues. Here the CDR3 DNA reads TGCGCCAGCAGCTTGTACCGAACTAGCGGGAGGACCTACGAGCAGTACTTC. Protein sequence: CASSLYRTSGRTYEQYF.

The V gene is TRBV5-6, the J gene TRBJ2-7, with 9 nucleotides matching TRBD2. With V trimmed by 2 bases and J by 5 bases, 14 bases remained unmatched. The CDR3 totals 17 residues. Germline CDR1 SGHDT, CDR2 YYEEEE. The CDR3 DNA follows: TGTGCCAGCAGCTTAGGGAACCAAGCGGGAGGTATCCACGAGCAGTACTTC. Translation gives CASSLGNQAGGIHEQYF.

The V and J genes are TRBV18 and TRBJ1-4, with TRBD1 matching 9 bases. V gave up 6 bases and J gave up 3 bases; unmatched junction bases: 8. Germline V gene data show CDR1 as KGHSH and CDR2 as LQKENI. This CDR3 is 16 amino acids long. DNA for the CDR3: TGTGCCAGCTCTCCTGGACAGGGGAGGGCTAATGAAAAACTGTTTTTT. It encodes CASSPGQGRANEKLFF.

CDR3 in amino acids: CASSTPGTAYNEQFF. The DNA of the CDR3 is TGTGCCAGTAGCACTCCGGGGACAGCCTACAATGAGCAGTTCTTC. The chain carries TRBV19 and TRBJ2-1; 7 bases map to TRBD1. J gave up 2 bases and V 6 bases, and 7 bases lay outside the gene matches. CDR1 is LNHDA and CDR2 is SQIVND in the germline V gene (reference sequence). CDR3 size: 15 residues.

The genes are TRBV27 and TRBJ1-2; no clear D gene. The germline V gene has CDR1 MNHEY and CDR2 SMNVEV (reference sequence). CDR3 length equals 13 residues. V lost 1 base and J 0 bases, leaving 3 bases between the germline ends. CDR3 coding DNA: TGTGCCAGCAGTTTATACTCTAACTATGGCTACACCTTC. This translates into CASSLYSNYGYTF.

The V gene is TRBV30, the J gene TRBJ2-5, with TRBD2 as a possible D gene (5 bases). V was pared by 0 bases and J by 5 bases, with 7 bases between. The CDR3 runs to 12 residues. The germline CDR1 and CDR2 sequences are GTSNPN and SVGIG (reference sequence). The CDR3 coding sequence is TGTGCCTGGAGTGTCCAGCGGGAGACCCAGTACTTC. Translating gives CAWSVQRETQYF. The full variable domain, completed using reference TRBV30 and TRBJ2-5, is SQTIHQWPATLVQPVGSPLSLECTVEGTSNPNLYWYRQAAGRGLQLLFYSVGIGQISSEVPQNLSASRPQDRQFILSSKKLLLSDSGFYLCAWSVQRETQYFGPGTRLLVL.

The chain recombines TRBV7-7 with TRBJ2-5, with D unresolved. Germline V gene sequence: CDR1 SSHAT, CDR2 FNYEAQ (reference sequence). This CDR3 is 13 amino acids long. V was clipped by 3 bases and J by 2 bases, with 7 bases between them. DNA for the CDR3: TGTGCCAGCAGCTTTGGGCCACAAGAGACCCAGTACTTC. It is translated as CASSFGPQETQYF.

The CDR3: CASSFRPPGGYEQYF. The CDR3 nucleotides read TGTGCCAGCAGCTTCAGGCCCCCAGGGGGTTACGAGCAGTACTTC. J is TRBJ2-7 and V is TRBV11-3, with 7 bases aligning to TRBD1. The junction had 9 bases not matched to a gene; V was cut back by 3 bases and J by 4 bases. This CDR3 contains 15 residues. Looked up from germline, CDR1 is SGHNT and CDR2 is YENEEA.

A note on this clone: Other DNA sequences in this sample translate to the same CDR3. The chain recombines TRBV5-1 with TRBJ2-3; D gene uncertain. CDR3 length: 13 residues. In germline, CDR1 is SGHRS, CDR2 YFSETQ. Trimming left V 0 bases short and J 1 base short, with 3 bases between. The CDR3 DNA follows: TGCGCCAGCAGCTTGGCCGGCACAGATACGCAGTATTTT. Translated, it gives CASSLAGTDTQYF. The complete variable domain, with remaining parts taken from reference TRBV5-1 and TRBJ2-3, reads KAGVTQTPRYLIKTRGQQVTLSCSPISGHRSVSWYQQTPGQGLQFLFEYFSETQRNKGNFPGRFSGRQFSNSRSEMNVSTLELGDSALYLCASSLAGTDTQYFGPGTRLTVL.

The chain has TRBV18 and TRBJ2-1; 7 bases match TRBD1. The germline CDR1 and CDR2 sequences are KGHSH and LQKENI. The CDR3 contains 14 residues. Losses at the gene ends were 4 bases for V and 15 bases for J; bases not matched to a gene: 15. The CDR3 sequence is CASSQRSSGTAPFF. DNA of the CDR3: TGTGCCAGCTCACAGCGATCGTCCGGGACAGCACCGTTCTTC.

The chain joins TRBV6-5 to TRBJ2-7, with 9 positions matching TRBD2. Germline trimming cut 8 bases from V and 6 bases from J; bases unmatched to any gene: 14. CDR1 and CDR2 from the germline V gene are MNHEY and SVGAGI. The CDR3 has 15 amino acids. DNA for the CDR3: TGTGCCAGCGTGGGTGCGGGAGGGACTTTGGTCGAGCAGTACTTC. This gives the protein CASVGAGGTLVEQYF.

V and J are TRBV10-2 and TRBJ2-2; TRBD2 matches 7 bases. The V and J ends lost 4 bases and 4 bases, in that order; junction bases with no gene match: 6. The CDR3 is made up of 15 amino acids. Germline V gives CDR1 WSHSY, CDR2 SAAADI. In DNA, the CDR3 is TGCGCCAGCAGTGCGAGCGGGAAGGGCACCGGGGAGCTGTTTTTT. The encoded protein is CASSASGKGTGELFF.

J is TRBJ1-1 and V is TRBV7-9; D uncertain. CDR3 length: 16 amino acids. V was shortened by 0 bases and J by 5 bases, with 16 bases between the two germline ends. Germline lookup yields CDR1 SEHNR and CDR2 FQNEAQ (reference sequence). CDR3 in amino acids: CASSLALPGRGTEAFF. For the CDR3, the DNA is TGTGCCAGCAGCTTAGCCCTGCCGGGGAGAGGGACTGAAGCTTTCTTT.

The genes are TRBV5-1 and TRBJ1-2; TRBD1 agrees at 7 bases. V shed 4 bases, J shed 4 bases, and the junction held 4 bases outside the gene matches. Germline lookup yields CDR1 SGHRS and CDR2 YFSETQ. The CDR3 spans 13 residues. CDR3: CASSIRDSYGYTF. The CDR3, as DNA: TGCGCCAGCAGCATCCGGGACAGCTATGGCTACACCTTC.

The chain uses TRBV5-1 and TRBJ1-3; TRBD1 aligns across 7 bases. The CDR3 is made up of 17 amino acids. V lost 4 bases, J lost 4 bases, and 14 bases stayed unmatched. Germline lookup yields CDR1 SGHRS and CDR2 YFSETQ. CDR3 protein: CASSVYRGGFSGNTIYF. CDR3 DNA sequence: TGCGCCAGCAGCGTGTACAGGGGTGGCTTCTCCGGAAACACCATATATTTT.

V and J are TRBV29-1 and TRBJ2-7; 9 bases fit TRBD1. The germline V gene encodes CDR1 SQVTM and CDR2 ANQGSEA. J gave up 8 bases and V 8 bases, and 16 bases lay outside the gene matches. This CDR3 has 14 residues. CDR3 sequence reads: CSTSSGQGGGKQYF. DNA of the CDR3: TGCAGCACTAGCTCGGGACAGGGAGGGGGGAAGCAGTACTTC.

The J gene is TRBJ1-3, the V gene TRBV6-1; D ambiguous. This CDR3 is 17 amino acids long. V was shortened by 0 bases and J by 0 bases, with 12 bases between the two germline ends. Germline V CDR1 and CDR2: MNHNS, SASEGT. The DNA for the CDR3 is TGTGCCAGCAGTGAAGCGCAGGTCTGGGTCTCTGGAAACACCATATATTTT. Translation: CASSEAQVWVSGNTIYF.

The chain carries TRBV6-6 and TRBJ1-1; D uncertain. With 2 bases removed from V and 3 bases from J, the gap between germline ends came to 4 bases. This CDR3 spans 12 amino acids. Germline V gene lookup returns CDR1 MNHNY and CDR2 SVGAGI (reference sequence). The CDR3 is CASSYGDTEAFF. The CDR3 nucleotides are TGTGCCAGCAGTTACGGCGACACTGAAGCTTTCTTT.